This TCR beta chain was sequenced for a study of T cells after yellow fever vaccination. Overall study results and limits: Just a small share of clonotypes turned up in the CD4 compartment as well as the CD8 compartment.

This clonotype occurred many times. Its antigen is as yet unknown. MiXCR was run by TCRdb on the 5' RACE reads, yielding one entry per CDR3 protein. The sample holds about 160,000 distinct CDR3 sequences, approximately 6.7% seen once. In germline, CDR1 is SGHRS, CDR2 YFSETQ. This CDR3 comprises 13 residues. V was clipped by 2 bases and J by 6 bases; unmatched bases: 2. Sequencing was performed on CD4+ T cells sorted from PBMCs, taken around 5 days after the first yellow fever vaccination. This chain links TRBV5-1 with TRBJ1-2; 9 bases are a match to TRBD1. The clonotype originates from a man younger than 35 who received the YFV17D yellow fever vaccine. This CDR3 is CASSLQGADGYTF. The CDR3 nucleotides are TGCGCCAGCAGCTTACAGGGGGCAGATGGCTACACCTTC.